This T cell receptor (beta chain) was sequenced in a study of post-analysis software for immune sequencing data. About the research overall: Recorded subtypes: relapsing-remitting, secondary progressive, progressive-relapsing; some patients unannotated.

Overall study findings and caveats: Higher frequency in patients than in controls was seen for a handful of TRBV segments, with TRBV5-6, TRBV5-1 and TRBV20-1 among them. The normalized Chao1 diversity of multiple sclerosis patients was significantly lower than that of controls. The authors found that F measure strongly co-clustered same-batch samples.

This clonotype was observed a handful of times. Its antigen is as yet unknown. Germline V CDR1 and CDR2: LGHDT, YNNKEL (reference sequence). Trimming cost V 1 base and J 5 bases; bases outside gene matches: 10. The CDR3 loop spans 17 amino acids. TCR beta cDNA libraries had unique molecular identifiers. Out of roughly 0.95 to 10 million T cells, 450,000 to 600,000 cDNA molecules were generated. TCRdb called the PCR reads again in MiXCR, with one record for every CDR3 protein. The sample yields 350,000 to 450,000 distinct CDR3 sequences, around 37% seen once. What was sequenced was blood. The clonotype comes from a girl between 5 and 17 years old with multiple sclerosis. The chain links TRBV3-1 to TRBJ2-5; TRBD2 matches 10 bases. The CDR3 DNA sequence: TGTGCCAGCAGCCAAGGAGGGGCTAGCGGGGGTGGGGAGACCCAGTACTTC. Its protein product is CASSQGGASGGGETQYF.